The rows below give T cell receptor beta chains drawn from one sample of a study of OX40 agonist ivuxolimab in advanced cancers. Profiling relied on immunoSEQ multiplex PCR, and the TCRdb table lists in-frame clones only, not all of them. The table includes 70,000 to 85,000 clones, more than 70% detected once. Sequenced material: CD4+ or CD8+ T cells sorted from blood, taken in a trial of the OX40 agonist ivuxolimab. Receptor source: an adult with an advanced solid tumor such as melanoma, head and neck, liver or kidney cancer. The CDR3 runs from the conserved cysteine through the conserved F or W. A D gene is named only where the DNA matches it firmly. Where a row states a size, it is once, few, many or the class of an expanded clone; other rows omit it.

>-|TRBJ1-1|-|TRBV4-2
CASTAIGGGTEAFF
TGTGCCAGCACCGCAATCGGGGGTGGGACTGAAGCTTTCTTT
>TRBD1|TRBJ1-2|few|TRBV28
CASSPLRLRDRNNYGYTF
TGTGCCAGCAGTCCGCTTAGACTCCGGGACAGGAATAACTATGGCTACACCTTC
>-|TRBJ2-7|few|TRBV28
CASQTTGAGRYEQYF
TGTGCCAGCCAAACCACCGGGGCCGGGAGATACGAGCAGTACTTC
>-|TRBJ2-2|once|TRBV11-3
CASSPGPRTGELFF
TGTGCCAGCAGCCCGGGACCCCGCACCGGGGAGCTGTTTTTT
>TRBD2|TRBJ2-7|once|TRBV18
CASSERREGEQYF
TGTGCCAGCTCAGAACGCAGGGAGGGCGAGCAGTACTTC
>TRBD1|TRBJ2-7|-|TRBV29-1
CSVEERDRKYF
TGCAGCGTTGAAGAGAGGGACAGGAAGTACTTC
>TRBD2|TRBJ2-1|-|TRBV11-2
CASSINGLANEQFF
TGTGCCAGCAGCATCAACGGACTAGCGAATGAGCAGTTCTTC
>-|TRBJ2-7|-|TRBV7-9
CASSLALSGTPWGYEQYF
TGTGCCAGCAGCTTAGCGTTATCGGGGACCCCCTGGGGCTACGAGCAGTACTTC
>TRBD1|TRBJ2-7|-|TRBV28
CASSSATGGTYEQYF
TGTGCCAGCAGTTCTGCTACAGGGGGAACCTACGAGCAGTACTTC
>-|TRBJ2-7|-|TRBV5-8
CASSFLKRYF
TGTGCCAGCAGCTTCCTCAAACGGTACTTC
>-|TRBJ1-4|-|TRBV6-4
CAIWCQVNEKLFF
TGTGCCATCTGGTGTCAGGTTAATGAAAAACTGTTTTTT
>-|TRBJ2-1|few|TRBV11-2
CASSPPGIQFF
TGTGCCAGCAGCCCCCCGGGGATCCAGTTCTTC
>TRBD1|TRBJ1-2|-|TRBV11-2
CASGLQGLGGYTF
TGTGCCAGCGGCCTACAGGGGTTAGGTGGCTACACCTTC
>-|TRBJ1-5|-|TRBV14
CASSQGLNRPQHF
TGTGCCAGCAGCCAAGGACTGAATCGGCCCCAGCATTTT
>TRBD1|TRBJ2-7|-|TRBV9
CASSERDSISSYEQYF
TGTGCCAGCAGCGAAAGGGACAGCATCAGCTCCTACGAGCAGTACTTC
>-|TRBJ2-3|few|TRBV10-3
CAISAGTYLKEDTQYF
TGTGCCATCAGTGCTGGGACTTACTTGAAGGAAGATACGCAGTATTTT
>TRBD1|TRBJ1-5|-|TRBV6-6
CASRRQGASQPQHF
TGTGCCAGCAGAAGACAGGGGGCGTCTCAGCCCCAGCATTTT
>-|TRBJ1-1|few|TRBV19
CASSIAGSEAFF
TGTGCCAGTAGTATAGCGGGAAGTGAAGCTTTCTTT
>-|TRBJ2-7|-|TRBV4-2
CASSQDFTSPYYEQYF
TGTGCCAGCAGCCAGGATTTTACTAGTCCCTACTACGAGCAGTACTTC
>TRBD2|TRBJ2-3|-|TRBV9
CASSARSGGTSATDTQYF
TGTGCCAGCAGCGCCCGTAGCGGCGGGACTAGCGCGACAGATACGCAGTATTTT
>-|TRBJ2-5|-|TRBV28
CASSLGQFQETQYF
TGTGCCAGCAGTTTAGGACAGTTCCAAGAGACCCAGTACTTC
>-|TRBJ2-3|-|TRBV7-2
CASSLGSTDTQYF
TGTGCCAGCAGCCTTGGCTCAACAGATACGCAGTATTTT
>-|TRBJ2-1|once|TRBV7-8
CASSSTARGGSYNEQFF
TGTGCCAGCAGCTCCACCGCTAGGGGGGGCTCCTACAATGAGCAGTTCTTC
>TRBD1|TRBJ2-7|few|TRBV18
CASARTGFYEQYF
TGTGCCAGCGCTCGGACAGGGTTCTACGAGCAGTACTTC
>TRBD1|TRBJ2-1|-|TRBV11-3
CASSFSRDRANEQFF
TGTGCCAGCAGCTTCAGCCGGGACAGGGCCAATGAGCAGTTCTTC
>-|TRBJ2-7|-|TRBV7-6
CASSLTGSTYEQYF
TGTGCCAGCAGCTTGACAGGTTCGACCTACGAGCAGTACTTC
>TRBD1|TRBJ2-3|-|TRBV11-3
CASSPGTGSRTDTQYF
TGTGCCAGCAGCCCTGGGACAGGGAGTCGGACAGATACGCAGTATTTT
>-|TRBJ1-1|once|TRBV11-2
CASSLDLGEAFF
TGTGCCAGCAGCTTAGATCTAGGTGAAGCTTTCTTT
>-|TRBJ2-1|-|TRBV21-1
CASSKQKPGWQFF
TGTGCCAGCAGCAAGCAAAAACCAGGGTGGCAGTTCTTC
>TRBD1|TRBJ1-6|-|TRBV6-5
CASSYGQGGFSPLHF
TGTGCCAGCAGTTACGGGCAGGGGGGATTTTCACCCCTCCACTTT
>TRBD2|TRBJ2-5|-|TRBV6-5
CASKLAGTQYF
TGTGCCAGCAAACTAGCGGGGACCCAGTACTTC
>TRBD1|TRBJ2-7|-|TRBV19
CASTAGQGLYEQYF
TGTGCCAGTACCGCCGGACAGGGGCTGTACGAGCAGTACTTC
>TRBD2|TRBJ2-3|-|TRBV10-3
CATISGGATDTQYF
TGTGCCACCATAAGCGGGGGGGCCACAGATACGCAGTATTTT
>TRBD2|TRBJ2-3|-|TRBV28
CASRHTSGTSTDTQYF
TGTGCCAGCAGACATACTAGCGGGACAAGCACAGATACGCAGTATTTT
>TRBD2|TRBJ2-3|-|TRBV10-3
CAISSGGDGDTQYF
TGTGCCATCTCCAGCGGGGGGGATGGAGATACGCAGTATTTT
>TRBD1|TRBJ1-2|few|TRBV14
CASMLSRDSSWSGYTF
TGTGCCAGCATGCTGAGCCGGGACAGTTCGTGGAGCGGCTACACCTTC
>TRBD1|TRBJ1-6|-|TRBV7-2
CASSLATGGDHSPLHF
TGTGCCAGCAGCCTCGCAACAGGGGGCGATCATTCACCCCTCCACTTT
>TRBD2|TRBJ2-3|-|TRBV6-1
CASSERTSGLDTQYF
TGTGCCAGCAGTGAAAGGACTAGCGGGTTAGATACGCAGTATTTT
>-|TRBJ2-5|-|TRBV6-1
CASVQDRGRETQYF
TGTGCCAGCGTCCAGGATCGGGGGCGAGAGACCCAGTACTTC
>TRBD1|TRBJ2-7|-|TRBV28
CASSSWTGKGYEQYF
TGTGCCAGCAGTTCTTGGACAGGGAAGGGCTACGAGCAGTACTTC
>TRBD1|TRBJ2-3|-|TRBV30
CAWSPDRAGTQYF
TGTGCCTGGAGTCCGGACAGGGCGGGTACGCAGTATTTT
>-|TRBJ2-3|-|TRBV28
CASSLYPPRDRRADTQYF
TGTGCCAGCAGTTTATACCCCCCTAGGGATAGAAGGGCAGATACGCAGTATTTT
>-|TRBJ2-5|-|TRBV28
CASSPGAKQWETQYF
TGTGCCAGCAGCCCGGGGGCGAAGCAATGGGAGACCCAGTACTTC
>-|TRBJ2-1|-|TRBV11-2
CASSFQGGGAYNEQFF
TGTGCCAGCAGCTTTCAGGGGGGGGGAGCCTACAATGAGCAGTTCTTC
>-|TRBJ2-7|-|TRBV4-3
CASSLKSGTTFLEQYF
TGCGCCAGCAGCCTCAAAAGCGGGACAACGTTCCTCGAGCAGTACTTC
>-|TRBJ1-4|-|TRBV5-1
CASSLGDNTNEKLFF
TGCGCCAGCAGCTTGGGGGACAATACTAATGAAAAACTGTTTTTT
>TRBD2|TRBJ2-1|-|TRBV19
CASSTHTSGRDNEQFF
TGTGCCAGTAGTACCCATACTAGCGGCAGAGACAATGAGCAGTTCTTC
>-|TRBJ2-7|-|TRBV7-2
CASSPFEGYF
TGTGCCAGCAGCCCCTTCGAAGGATACTTC
>-|TRBJ2-5|once|TRBV11-1
CASSSAAGYQETQYF
TGTGCCAGCAGCTCCGCGGCAGGATATCAAGAGACCCAGTACTTC
>-|TRBJ2-7|-|TRBV5-8
CASSAFKYGSYEQYF
TGTGCCAGCAGCGCCTTCAAGTACGGATCCTACGAGCAGTACTTC
>TRBD1|TRBJ1-2|-|TRBV7-3
CASSPGTGEGGYTF
TGTGCCAGCAGTCCCGGGACAGGGGAGGGTGGCTACACCTTC
>TRBD1|TRBJ1-4|-|TRBV30
CASRLQGAGEKLFF
TGTGCCTCGCGACTACAGGGGGCCGGAGAAAAACTGTTTTTT
>-|TRBJ2-2|-|TRBV28
CASSLWGAGSGPNTGELFF
TGTGCCAGCAGTTTATGGGGGGCGGGCTCGGGCCCGAACACCGGGGAGCTGTTTTTT